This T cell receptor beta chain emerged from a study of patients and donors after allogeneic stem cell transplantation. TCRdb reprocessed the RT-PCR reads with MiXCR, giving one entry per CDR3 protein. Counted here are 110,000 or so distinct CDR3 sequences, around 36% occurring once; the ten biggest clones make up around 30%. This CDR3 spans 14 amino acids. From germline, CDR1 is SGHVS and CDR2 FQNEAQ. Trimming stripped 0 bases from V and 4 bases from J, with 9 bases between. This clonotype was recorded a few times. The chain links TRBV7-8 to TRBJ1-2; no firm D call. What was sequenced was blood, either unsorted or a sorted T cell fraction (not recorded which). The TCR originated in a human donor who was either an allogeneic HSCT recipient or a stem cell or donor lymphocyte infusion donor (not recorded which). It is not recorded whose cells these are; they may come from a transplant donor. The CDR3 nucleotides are TGTGCCAGCAGCTTAGCCCACGAAATCTATGGCTACACCTTC. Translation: CASSLAHEIYGYTF.